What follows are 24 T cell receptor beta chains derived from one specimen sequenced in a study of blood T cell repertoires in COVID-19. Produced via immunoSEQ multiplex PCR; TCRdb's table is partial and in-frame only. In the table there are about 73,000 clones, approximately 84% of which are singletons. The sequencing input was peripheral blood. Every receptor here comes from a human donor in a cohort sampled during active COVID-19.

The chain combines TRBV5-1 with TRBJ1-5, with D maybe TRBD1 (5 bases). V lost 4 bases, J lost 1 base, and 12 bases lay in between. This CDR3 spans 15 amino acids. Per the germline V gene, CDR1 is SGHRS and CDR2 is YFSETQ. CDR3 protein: CASSPLGLSNQPQHF. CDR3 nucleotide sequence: TGCGCCAGCAGCCCGCTGGGACTGAGCAATCAGCCCCAGCATTTT.

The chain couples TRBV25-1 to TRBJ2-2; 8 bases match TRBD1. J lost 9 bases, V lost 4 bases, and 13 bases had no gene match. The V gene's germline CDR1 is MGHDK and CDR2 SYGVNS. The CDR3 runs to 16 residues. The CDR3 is CASSAAAGGNYRELFF. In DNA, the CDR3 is TGTGCCAGCAGTGCGGCGGCAGGGGGCAACTACCGGGAGCTGTTTTTT.

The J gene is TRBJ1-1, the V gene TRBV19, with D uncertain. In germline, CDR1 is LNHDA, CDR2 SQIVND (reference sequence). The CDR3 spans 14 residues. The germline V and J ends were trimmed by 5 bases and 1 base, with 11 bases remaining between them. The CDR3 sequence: CASSFTTTNTEAFF. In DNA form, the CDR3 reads TGTGCCAGTAGTTTCACCACAACGAACACTGAAGCTTTCTTT.

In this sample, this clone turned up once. CDR3 protein: CASSLSPRGLREQYF. In DNA, the CDR3 is TGTGCCAGCAGCTTAAGTCCCAGGGGGCTTCGGGAGCAGTACTTC. This rearrangement joins TRBV11-2 to TRBJ2-7, with 8 bases that match TRBD1. CDR1 and CDR2 (germline): SGHAT, FQNNGV. CDR3 length equals 15 residues. The junction had 10 bases not matched to a gene; V was cut back by 2 bases and J by 7 bases. The variable domain in full, with the rest retrieved from reference TRBV11-2 and TRBJ2-7, is EAGVAQSPRYKIIEKRQSVAFWCNPISGHATLYWYQQILGQGPKLLIQFQNNGVVDDSQLPKDRFSAERLKGVDSTLKIQPAKLEDSAVYLCASSLSPRGLREQYFGPGTRLTVT.

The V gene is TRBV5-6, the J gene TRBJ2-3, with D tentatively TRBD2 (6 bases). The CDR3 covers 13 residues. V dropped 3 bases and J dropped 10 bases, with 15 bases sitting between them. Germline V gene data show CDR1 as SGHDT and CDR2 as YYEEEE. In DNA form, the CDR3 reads TGTGCCAGCAGCTCCGGATTGGGGGGACCGCAGTATTTT. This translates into CASSSGLGGPQYF.

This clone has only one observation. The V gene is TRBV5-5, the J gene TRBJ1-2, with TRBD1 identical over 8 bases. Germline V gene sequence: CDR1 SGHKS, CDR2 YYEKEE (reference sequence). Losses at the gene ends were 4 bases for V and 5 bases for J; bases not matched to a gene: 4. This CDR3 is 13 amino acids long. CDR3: CASSQQGGYGYTF. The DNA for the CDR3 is TGTGCCAGCAGCCAACAGGGGGGGTATGGCTACACCTTC.

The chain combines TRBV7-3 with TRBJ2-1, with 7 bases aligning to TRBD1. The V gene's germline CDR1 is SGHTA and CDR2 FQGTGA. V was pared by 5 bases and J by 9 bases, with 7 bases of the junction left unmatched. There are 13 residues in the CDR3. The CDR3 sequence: CASSPAQGTEQFF. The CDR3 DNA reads TGTGCCAGCAGCCCGGCACAGGGGACTGAGCAGTTCTTC.

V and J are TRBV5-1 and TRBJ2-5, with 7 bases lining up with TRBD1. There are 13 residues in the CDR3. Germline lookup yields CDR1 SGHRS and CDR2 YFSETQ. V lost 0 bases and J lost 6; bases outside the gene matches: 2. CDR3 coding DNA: TGCGCCAGCAGCTTGGTGACAGGGAAGACCCAGTACTTC. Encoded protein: CASSLVTGKTQYF.

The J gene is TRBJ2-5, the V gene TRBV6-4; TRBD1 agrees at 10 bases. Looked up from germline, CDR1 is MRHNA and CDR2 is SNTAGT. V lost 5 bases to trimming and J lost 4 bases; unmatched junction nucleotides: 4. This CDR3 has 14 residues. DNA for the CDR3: TGTGCCAGCAGTATGGACAGGGGGGGAGAGACCCAGTACTTC. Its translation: CASSMDRGGETQYF.

CDR3 nucleotides: TGTGCCAGCAGCTCTCCTAGCTCTCCCCGGGACAGGGATTCCTACGAGCAGTACTTC. Translation gives CASSSPSSPRDRDSYEQYF. The gene calls are TRBV11-3 and TRBJ2-7, with 9 bases lining up with TRBD1. The CDR3 contains 19 residues. Unmatched junction bases numbered 17, after V lost 4 bases and J lost 1 base. The germline CDR1 and CDR2 sequences are SGHNT and YENEEA. Full variable domain (rest looked up from reference TRBV11-3 and TRBJ2-7): EAGVVQSPRYKIIEKKQPVAFWCNPISGHNTLYWYLQNLGQGPELLIRYENEEAVDDSQLPKDRFSAERLKGVDSTLKIQPAELGDSAVYLCASSSPSSPRDRDSYEQYFGPGTRLTVT.

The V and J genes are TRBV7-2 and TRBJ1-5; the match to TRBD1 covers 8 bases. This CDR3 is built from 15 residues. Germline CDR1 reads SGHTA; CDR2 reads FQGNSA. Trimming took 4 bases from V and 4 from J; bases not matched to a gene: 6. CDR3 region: CASSYYRDRNQPQHF. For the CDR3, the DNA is TGTGCCAGCAGCTATTACCGGGACAGGAATCAGCCCCAGCATTTT.

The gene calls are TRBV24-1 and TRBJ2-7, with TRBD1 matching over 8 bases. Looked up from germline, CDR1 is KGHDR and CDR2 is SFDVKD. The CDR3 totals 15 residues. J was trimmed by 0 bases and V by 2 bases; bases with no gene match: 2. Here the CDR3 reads CATSDWGTGSYEQYF. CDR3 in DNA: TGTGCCACCAGTGATTGGGGGACAGGCTCCTACGAGCAGTACTTC.

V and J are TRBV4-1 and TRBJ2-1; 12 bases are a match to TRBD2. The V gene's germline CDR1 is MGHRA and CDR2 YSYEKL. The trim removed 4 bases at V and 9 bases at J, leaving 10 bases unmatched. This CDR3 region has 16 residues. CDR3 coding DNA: TGCGCCAGCAGCCCGCTAGCGGGGGGGCTCAGGAGTGAGCAGTTCTTC. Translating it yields CASSPLAGGLRSEQFF.

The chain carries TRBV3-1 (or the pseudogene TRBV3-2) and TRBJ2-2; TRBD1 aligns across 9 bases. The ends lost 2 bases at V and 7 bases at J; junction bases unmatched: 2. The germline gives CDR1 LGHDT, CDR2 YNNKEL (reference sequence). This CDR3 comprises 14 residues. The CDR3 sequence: CASSQTGGHGELFF. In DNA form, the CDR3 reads TGTGCCAGCAGCCAAACAGGGGGCCACGGGGAGCTGTTTTTT.

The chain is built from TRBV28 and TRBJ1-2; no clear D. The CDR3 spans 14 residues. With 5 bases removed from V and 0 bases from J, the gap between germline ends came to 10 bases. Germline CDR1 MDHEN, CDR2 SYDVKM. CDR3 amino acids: CASSRQRANYGYTF. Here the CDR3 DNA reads TGTGCCAGCAGTAGACAAAGAGCTAACTATGGCTACACCTTC.

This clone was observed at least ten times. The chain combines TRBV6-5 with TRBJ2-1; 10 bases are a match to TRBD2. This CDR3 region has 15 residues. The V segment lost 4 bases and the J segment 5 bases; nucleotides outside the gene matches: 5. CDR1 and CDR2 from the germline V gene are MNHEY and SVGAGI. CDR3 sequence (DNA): TGTGCCAGCAGTTTGAGCGGGGGGGCGAACAATGAGCAGTTCTTC. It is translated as CASSLSGGANNEQFF.

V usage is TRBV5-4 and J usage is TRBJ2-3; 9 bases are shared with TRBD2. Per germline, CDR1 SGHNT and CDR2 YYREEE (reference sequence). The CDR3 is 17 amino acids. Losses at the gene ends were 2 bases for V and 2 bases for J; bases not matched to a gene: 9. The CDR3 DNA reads TGTGCCAGCAGCTTAAAGCAGGCGGGGGGGACCACAGATACGCAGTATTTT. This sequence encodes CASSLKQAGGTTDTQYF.

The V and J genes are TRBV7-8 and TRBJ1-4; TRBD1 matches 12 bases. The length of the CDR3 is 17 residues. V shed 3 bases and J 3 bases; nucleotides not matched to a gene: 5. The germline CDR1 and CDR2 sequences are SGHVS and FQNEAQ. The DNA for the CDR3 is TGTGCCAGCAGCTTGAGCGGGACAGGGGGCCCTAATGAAAAACTGTTTTTT. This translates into CASSLSGTGGPNEKLFF.

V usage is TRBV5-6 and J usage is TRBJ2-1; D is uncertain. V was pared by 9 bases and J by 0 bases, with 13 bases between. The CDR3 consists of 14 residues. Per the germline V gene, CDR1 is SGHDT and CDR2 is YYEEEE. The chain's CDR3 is CATAIERSYNEQFF. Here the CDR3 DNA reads TGTGCCACCGCCATTGAGCGCTCCTACAATGAGCAGTTCTTC.

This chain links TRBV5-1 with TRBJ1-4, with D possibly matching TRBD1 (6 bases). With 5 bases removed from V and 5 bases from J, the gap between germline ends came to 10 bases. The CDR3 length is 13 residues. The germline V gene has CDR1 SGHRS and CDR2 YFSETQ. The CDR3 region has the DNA TGCGCCAGCAGTTATACAGGGAATGAAAAACTGTTTTTT. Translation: CASSYTGNEKLFF.

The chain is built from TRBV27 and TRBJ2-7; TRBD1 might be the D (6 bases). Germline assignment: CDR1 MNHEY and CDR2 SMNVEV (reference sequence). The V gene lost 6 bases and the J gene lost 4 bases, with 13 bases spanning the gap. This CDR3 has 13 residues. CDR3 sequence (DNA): TGTGCCAGCAGCCGATTTACAGGGTACGAGCAGTACTTC. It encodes CASSRFTGYEQYF.

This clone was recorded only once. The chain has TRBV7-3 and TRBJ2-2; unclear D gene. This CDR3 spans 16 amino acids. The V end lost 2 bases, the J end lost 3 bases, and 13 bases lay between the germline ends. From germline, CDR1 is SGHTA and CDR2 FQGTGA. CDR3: CASSLSPYRYTGELFF. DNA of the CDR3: TGTGCCAGCAGCTTATCCCCTTATCGGTACACCGGGGAGCTGTTTTTT.

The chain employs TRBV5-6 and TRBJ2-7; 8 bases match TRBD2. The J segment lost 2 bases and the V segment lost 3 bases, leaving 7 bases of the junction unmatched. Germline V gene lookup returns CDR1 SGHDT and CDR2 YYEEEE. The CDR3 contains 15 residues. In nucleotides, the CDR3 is TGTGCCAGCAGCTCCTACCGGGGGGGCCCCTACGAGCAGTACTTC. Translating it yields CASSSYRGGPYEQYF.

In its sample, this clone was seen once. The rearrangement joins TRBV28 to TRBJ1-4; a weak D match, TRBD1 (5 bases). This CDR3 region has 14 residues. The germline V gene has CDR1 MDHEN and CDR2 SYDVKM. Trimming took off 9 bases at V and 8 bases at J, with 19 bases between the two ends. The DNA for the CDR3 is TGTGCCAGTTGGGGCAGGGCGGAGGGCGAAAAACTGTTTTTT. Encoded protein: CASWGRAEGEKLFF.